Detailed here is one T cell receptor (beta chain). Its antigen is currently not known. Base qualities were left out, and no much larger clone turns up one base away. This specimen comes from a study of T cell changes during pregnancy in multiple sclerosis (dated by TCRdb to the late 2010s). Regarding the research as a whole: In women with multiple sclerosis, the researchers looked at how the T cell repertoire shifted as pregnancy progressed.

Trimming removed 6 bases from V and 2 bases from J, leaving 10 bases between the germline ends. The CDR3 goes from the cysteine to the phenylalanine over 14 residues. The DNA shown is the 42-base CDR3, in frame from base 1. CDR1 and CDR2, per the germline V gene (reference sequence), are MNHNY and SVGAGI. The method was the immunoSEQ multiplex PCR assay. The table comes from immuneACCESS by way of TCRdb, which keeps in-frame sequences with V and J called. Part of the clones is missing from these tables; in studies checked, under half for an unresolved V gene and the rest for unknown reasons. Across this sample there are 30,000 to 40,000 clones, with about nine tenths seen only once. In total, the top ten clones hold 2.5% to 3% of the sample.

The sequences come from CD4+ T cells from peripheral blood mononuclear cells, collected in the third trimester of pregnancy. The V and J segments used are TRBV6-6 and TRBJ2-2, and possibly TRBD1, on 5 matching bases. The source is a female donor in good health, enrolled as a control in a pregnancy study. The CDR3 protein: CASRDSSNTGELFF. The bases read TGTGCCAGCAGAGACAGCTCAAACACCGGGGAGCTGTTTTTT.